The 7 T cell receptor beta chains listed next were all sequenced from one sample in a study of immune evolution from preneoplasia to lung adenocarcinoma. Sequencing used immunoSEQ multiplex PCR; TCRdb keeps in-frame clones, though not all of them. The sample gives approximately 7,000 clones, 75% to 90% of which show up once; 3% to 4% is in the top ten. Source material: FFPE invasive lung adenocarcinoma tissue. The source of these receptors is a person aged 55 to 70 with lung adenocarcinoma.

The rearrangement uses TRBV29-1 and TRBJ1-2; perhaps TRBD1 as D (6 bases). CDR1 and CDR2 (germline): SQVTM, ANQGSEA. V shed 4 bases and J shed 7 bases, with 16 bases lying between them. This CDR3 has 13 amino acids. The CDR3 loop reads CSVGDVGAGGYTF. The CDR3 DNA is TGCAGCGTTGGGGATGTGGGGGCCGGTGGCTACACCTTC.

This chain connects TRBV27 to TRBJ2-1; 11 bases are shared with TRBD2. The trim removed 7 bases at V and 2 bases at J, leaving 7 bases unmatched. Per the germline V gene, CDR1 is MNHEY and CDR2 is SMNVEV (reference sequence). The CDR3 consists of 16 residues. CDR3 DNA: TGTGCCAGCAAGTCTAGCGGGAGGCCCCCCTACAATGAGCAGTTCTTC. This translates into CASKSSGRPPYNEQFF.

This clone has a handful of counts. This chain links TRBV10-3 with TRBJ2-3; 8 bases map to TRBD2. Germline CDR1 is ENHRY and CDR2 is SYGVKD. Trimming took 5 bases from V and 4 from J; bases not matched to a gene: 2. This CDR3 is built from 13 residues. In DNA, the CDR3 is TGTGCCATCAGTAGCGGGAGATCAGATACGCAGTATTTT. It codes for CAISSGRSDTQYF.

This clone occurred once. J is TRBJ2-3 and V is TRBV6-1, with 13 bases fitting TRBD2. CDR1 and CDR2 (germline): MNHNS, SASEGT. This CDR3 comprises 12 residues. CDR3 region: CARTSGSSAQYF. The CDR3 coding sequence is TGTGCTAGGACTAGCGGGAGTTCTGCGCAGTATTTT.

The gene calls are TRBV2 and TRBJ2-7, with D possibly TRBD1 on 7 matching bases. V lost 6 bases, J lost 1 base, and 10 bases lay in between. The length of the CDR3 is 13 residues. Germline V gene lookup returns CDR1 SNHLY and CDR2 FYNNEI. CDR3 in DNA: TGTGCCAGCAGGACAGGGAGGTCCTACGAGCAGTACTTC. It specifies CASRTGRSYEQYF.

The chain links TRBV6-4 to TRBJ2-1, with 9 bases lining up with TRBD2. V shed 4 bases, J shed 8 bases, and the junction held 3 bases outside the gene matches. Germline V gene lookup returns CDR1 MRHNA and CDR2 SNTAGT. The CDR3 sequence is 13 residues long. The CDR3 DNA is TGTGCCAGCAGTGTAGCGGGAGAATATGAGCAGTTCTTC. This encodes CASSVAGEYEQFF.

V is TRBV5-4 and J is TRBJ2-3; TRBD2 agrees at 10 bases. Germline V gene lookup returns CDR1 SGHNT and CDR2 YYREEE (reference sequence). The V segment lost 6 bases and the J segment 1 base; nucleotides outside the gene matches: 5. This CDR3 spans 15 amino acids. As DNA, the CDR3 is TGTGCCAGCAAGCGGGAGGGCCTCGGCACAGATACGCAGTATTTT. Encoded protein: CASKREGLGTDTQYF. The full variable domain, with the rest looked up from reference TRBV5-4 and TRBJ2-3, is ETGVTQSPTHLIKTRGQQVTLRCSSQSGHNTVSWYQQALGQGPQFIFQYYREEENGRGNFPPRFSGLQFPNYSSELNVNALELDDSALYLCASKREGLGTDTQYFGPGTRLTVL.